This T cell receptor beta chain was retrieved from a study of blood T cell repertoires in COVID-19. Overall study: The United States, Italy and Spain supplied acute and convalescent COVID-19 samples. Nucleic acid was either cDNA or gDNA, and it came from T cells, B-cell-depleted T cells, or PBMCs.

Trimming left V 2 bases short and J 4 bases short, with 11 bases between. The CDR3 contains 13 residues. Germline V gene data show CDR1 as SQVTM and CDR2 as ANQGSEA. In the authors' workflow: Estimation of nucleated cell counts was performed using reference gene primer amplification. Using immunoSEQ multiplex PCR, the repertoire was profiled, and TCRdb retains in-frame clones only, with some absent. V and J calls and clone size follow that table, whereas D and trimming were derived from the DNA. The table shows 100,000 or so clones, with around four fifths occurring only once. The specimen sequenced was peripheral blood. The rearrangement joins TRBV29-1 to TRBJ2-5, with D maybe TRBD2 (6 bases). This clonotype was obtained from a man aged 50-60 years with active or convalescent COVID-19. The CDR3 DNA reads TGCAGCGTTGAACAGGGAGGTCGAGAGACCCAGTACTTC. Its translation is CSVEQGGRETQYF.